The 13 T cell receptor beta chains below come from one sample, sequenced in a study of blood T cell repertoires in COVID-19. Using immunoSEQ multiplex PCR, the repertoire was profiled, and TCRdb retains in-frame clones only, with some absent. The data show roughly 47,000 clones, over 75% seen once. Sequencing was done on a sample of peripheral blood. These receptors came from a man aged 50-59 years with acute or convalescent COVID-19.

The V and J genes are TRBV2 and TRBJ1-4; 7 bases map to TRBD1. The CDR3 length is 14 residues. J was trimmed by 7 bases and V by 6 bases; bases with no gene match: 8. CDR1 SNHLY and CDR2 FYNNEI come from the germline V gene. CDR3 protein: CASRWDSRGEKLFF. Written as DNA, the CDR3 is TGTGCCAGCAGATGGGACAGCCGTGGTGAAAAACTGTTTTTT.

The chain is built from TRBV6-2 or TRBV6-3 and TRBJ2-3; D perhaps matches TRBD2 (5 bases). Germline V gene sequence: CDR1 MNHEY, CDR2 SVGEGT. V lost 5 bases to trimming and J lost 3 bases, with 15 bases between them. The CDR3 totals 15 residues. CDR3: CASSPTGFMTDTQYF. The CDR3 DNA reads TGTGCCAGCAGTCCCACGGGGTTCATGACAGATACGCAGTATTTT.

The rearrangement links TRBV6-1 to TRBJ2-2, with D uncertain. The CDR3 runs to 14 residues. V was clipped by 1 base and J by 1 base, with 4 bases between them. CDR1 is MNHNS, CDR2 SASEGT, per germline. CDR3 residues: CASSEVWNTGELFF. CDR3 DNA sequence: TGTGCCAGCAGTGAAGTCTGGAACACCGGGGAGCTGTTTTTT.

The DNA for the CDR3 is TGTGCCACCAGTGATTTTACCGGGGGGGAAGCTTTCTTT. Its protein is CATSDFTGGEAFF. V is TRBV24-1 and J is TRBJ1-1, with a possible D match to TRBD1 (5 bases). The CDR3 is 13 amino acids. The V gene's germline CDR1 is KGHDR and CDR2 SFDVKD. The V gene lost 1 base and the J gene lost 8 bases, with 10 bases spanning the gap.

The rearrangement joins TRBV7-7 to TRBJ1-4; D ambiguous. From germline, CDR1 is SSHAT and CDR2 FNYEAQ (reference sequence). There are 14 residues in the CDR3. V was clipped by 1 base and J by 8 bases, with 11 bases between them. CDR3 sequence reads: CASSLDRASEKLFF. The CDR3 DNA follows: TGTGCCAGCAGCTTAGATCGGGCTAGCGAAAAACTGTTTTTT.

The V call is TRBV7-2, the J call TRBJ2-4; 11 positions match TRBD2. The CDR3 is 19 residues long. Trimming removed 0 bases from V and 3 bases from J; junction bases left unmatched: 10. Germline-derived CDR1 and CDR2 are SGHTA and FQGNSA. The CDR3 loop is CASSLAGSGGASDKNIQYF. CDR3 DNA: TGTGCCAGCAGCTTAGCGGGTAGCGGGGGGGCCTCGGACAAAAACATTCAGTACTTC.

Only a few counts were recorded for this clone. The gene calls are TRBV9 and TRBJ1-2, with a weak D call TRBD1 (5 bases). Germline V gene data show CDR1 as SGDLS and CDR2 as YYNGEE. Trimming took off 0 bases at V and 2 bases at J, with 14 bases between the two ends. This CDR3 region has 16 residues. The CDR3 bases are TGTGCCAGCAGCGTAGGGTCAGGGCCGAGCAACTATGGCTACACCTTC. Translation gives CASSVGSGPSNYGYTF.

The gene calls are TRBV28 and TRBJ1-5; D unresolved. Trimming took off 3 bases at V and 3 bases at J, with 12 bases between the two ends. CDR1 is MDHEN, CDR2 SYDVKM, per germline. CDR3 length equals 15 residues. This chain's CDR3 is CASSFIAGYNQPQHF. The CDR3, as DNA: TGTGCCAGCAGTTTCATCGCGGGATACAATCAGCCCCAGCATTTT.

The CDR3 nucleotides are TGTGCCAGCAGCGTATTAGCGGGACCCAATGAGCAGTTCTTC. Its protein is CASSVLAGPNEQFF. The chain employs TRBV9 and TRBJ2-1; 8 nucleotides align to TRBD2. Trimming took 1 base from V and 6 from J; bases not matched to a gene: 3. This CDR3 is built from 14 residues. Germline V CDR1 and CDR2: SGDLS, YYNGEE.

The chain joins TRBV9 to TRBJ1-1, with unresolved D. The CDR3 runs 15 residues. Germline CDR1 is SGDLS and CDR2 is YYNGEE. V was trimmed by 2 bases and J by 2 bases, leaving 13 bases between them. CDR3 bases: TGTGCCAGCAGCGTTGGTAGCGCACCAAACACTGAAGCTTTCTTT. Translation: CASSVGSAPNTEAFF.

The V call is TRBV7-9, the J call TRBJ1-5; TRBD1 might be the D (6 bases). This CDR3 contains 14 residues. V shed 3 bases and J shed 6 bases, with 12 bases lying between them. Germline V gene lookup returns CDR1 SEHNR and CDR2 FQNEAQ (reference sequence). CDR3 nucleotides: TGTGCCAGCAGCTTGGGGGCGTTCAGTCAGCCCCAGCATTTT. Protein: CASSLGAFSQPQHF.

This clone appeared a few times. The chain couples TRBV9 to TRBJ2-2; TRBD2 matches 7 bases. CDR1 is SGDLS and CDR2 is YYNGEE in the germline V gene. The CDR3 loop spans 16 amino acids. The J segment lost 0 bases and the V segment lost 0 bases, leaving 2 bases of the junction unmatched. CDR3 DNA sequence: TGTGCCAGCAGCGTAGGAAGCGGGGCGAACACCGGGGAGCTGTTTTTT. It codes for CASSVGSGANTGELFF.

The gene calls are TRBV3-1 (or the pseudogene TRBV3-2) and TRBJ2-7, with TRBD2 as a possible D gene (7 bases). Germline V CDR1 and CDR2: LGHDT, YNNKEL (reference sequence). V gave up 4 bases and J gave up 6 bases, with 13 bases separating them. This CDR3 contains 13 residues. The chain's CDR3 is CASSPLGGGEQYF. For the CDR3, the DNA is TGTGCCAGCAGCCCTCTGGGAGGGGGCGAGCAGTACTTC.